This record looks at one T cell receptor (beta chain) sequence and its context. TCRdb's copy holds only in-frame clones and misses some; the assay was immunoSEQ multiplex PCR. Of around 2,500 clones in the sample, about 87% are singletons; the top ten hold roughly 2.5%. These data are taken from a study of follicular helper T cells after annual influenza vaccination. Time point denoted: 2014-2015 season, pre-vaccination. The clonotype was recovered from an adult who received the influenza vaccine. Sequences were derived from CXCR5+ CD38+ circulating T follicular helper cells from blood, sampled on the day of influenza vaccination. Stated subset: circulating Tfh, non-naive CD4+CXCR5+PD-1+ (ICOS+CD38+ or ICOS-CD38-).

The CDR3 DNA reads TGTGCCAGCAGCGCACAACAGGGGAACACTGAAGCTTTCTTT. Its translation is CASSAQQGNTEAFF. The gene calls are TRBV11-2 and TRBJ1-1; D might be TRBD1 (6 bases). This CDR3 has 14 residues. The V gene's germline CDR1 is SGHAT and CDR2 FQNNGV. V was trimmed by 5 bases and J by 1 base, leaving 11 bases between them.